A selection of T cell receptor beta chains follows, all from one sample in a study of cytomegalovirus exposure and HLA in healthy donors. Profiling relied on immunoSEQ multiplex PCR, and the TCRdb table lists in-frame clones only, not all of them. The sample yields 55,000 to 70,000 clones, roughly 90% seen once. The sample taken for sequencing was PBMCs. The source of these receptors is a woman aged 25 to 39 in good health and CMV-seronegative. Each CDR3 is given with its conserved first and last residue. D genes are given only for firm matches. Size is stated for part of the rows, as once, few or many counts, or as a class when the clone is expanded.

D gene	J gene	V gene	clone size	CDR3 DNA	CDR3 protein
TRBD1	TRBJ1-2	TRBV5-1	.	TGCGCCAGCAGCGTACAGGGGGCAAATAGTTATGGCTACACCTTC	CASSVQGANSYGYTF
TRBD1	TRBJ2-7	TRBV7-8	.	TGTGCCAGCAGCCTCCCCGGGACAGGTATATACGAGCAGTACTTC	CASSLPGTGIYEQYF
TRBD1	TRBJ1-2	TRBV27	.	TGTGCCAGCAGTTTCCTAGGACAGGGGCGAGGCTACACCTTC	CASSFLGQGRGYTF
.	TRBJ2-4	TRBV13	.	TGTGCCAGCAGCCAATACAGGGAAGGGGAAGCCAAAAACATTCAGTACTTC	CASSQYREGEAKNIQYF
.	TRBJ1-6	TRBV27	.	TGTGCCAGCAGTGGGCAGGGGAGCTCCTATAATTCACCCCTCCACTTT	CASSGQGSSYNSPLHF
TRBD2	TRBJ2-7	TRBV2	.	TGTGCCAGCAGTGAAGAAGTAGCGGGAGTGATTTCTTACTACGAGCAGTACTTC	CASSEEVAGVISYYEQYF
.	TRBJ2-5	TRBV14	.	TGTGCCAGCAGTCGTGGACAGAGAGAGACCCAGTACTTC	CASSRGQRETQYF
.	TRBJ1-1	TRBV7-9	.	TGTGCCAGCGACTTATACTCTAGACTGATAAGGGGCACTGAAGCTTTCTTT	CASDLYSRLIRGTEAFF
TRBD2	TRBJ2-1	TRBV6-5	.	TGTGCCAGCAGTTACTCTCTAGCGGGAGACAATGAGCAGTTCTTC	CASSYSLAGDNEQFF
.	TRBJ2-2	TRBV11-2	.	TGTGCCAGCAGCCGTTTCACCACAGGGAACACCGGGGAGCTGTTTTTT	CASSRFTTGNTGELFF
TRBD2	TRBJ2-4	TRBV7-2	.	TGTGCCAGCAGCTGGGGAGGGGACGCCAAAAACATTCAGTACTTC	CASSWGGDAKNIQYF
TRBD1	TRBJ2-5	TRBV5-1	.	TGCGCCAGCAGCGTTCGGGACAGGGGTGAGACCCAGTACTTC	CASSVRDRGETQYF
TRBD2	TRBJ2-2	TRBV6-4	.	TGTGCCAGCAGTGACGGACTAGCGGGAGATGTGCCCGGGGAGCTGTTTTTT	CASSDGLAGDVPGELFF
.	TRBJ1-1	TRBV27	.	TGTGCCAGCAGGCCCCTACAGGGAAAGAGCACTGAAGCTTTCTTT	CASRPLQGKSTEAFF
TRBD1	TRBJ2-3	TRBV9	.	TGTGCCAGCAGCGCCTGGACAGGGGGCGTTGATACGCAGTATTTT	CASSAWTGGVDTQYF
.	TRBJ1-5	TRBV19	.	TGTGCCAGTAGTGACTCGGGTCAGCCCCAGCATTTT	CASSDSGQPQHF
.	TRBJ2-7	TRBV5-5	once	TGTGCCAGCAGCCCCGGGACAACCAACTACGAGCAGTACTTC	CASSPGTTNYEQYF
.	TRBJ1-1	TRBV19	.	TGTGCCAGTAGTATAGATTTCCCATCCACTGAAGCTTTCTTT	CASSIDFPSTEAFF
TRBD1	TRBJ2-1	TRBV27	.	TGTGCCAGCTGCCGGGACAGGGGAGACAATGAGCAGTTCTTC	CASCRDRGDNEQFF
.	TRBJ1-4	TRBV4-3	few	TGCGCCAGCAGCCAAAGGGCTGGGGGGGGCGACACTAATGAAAAACTGTTTTTT	CASSQRAGGGDTNEKLFF
TRBD2	TRBJ2-1	TRBV27	.	TGTGCCAGCAGCCCGGACGGGAGGGCATACCATGAGCAGTTCTTC	CASSPDGRAYHEQFF
.	TRBJ1-1	TRBV11-3	few	TGTGCCAGCAGCTTATATACTGAAGCTTTCTTT	CASSLYTEAFF
TRBD2	TRBJ2-3	TRBV9	once	TGTGCCAGCAGCGTAGGGGTAGCGGGCAGCACAGATACGCAGTATTTT	CASSVGVAGSTDTQYF
TRBD1	TRBJ1-1	TRBV12-5	.	TGTGCTAGTGGACGGACAGGGTTCACTGAAGCTTTCTTT	CASGRTGFTEAFF
TRBD2	TRBJ2-1	TRBV29-1	.	TGCAGCGTCGATAGACTAGCGGGAGGGCCTGTTGAGCAGTTCTTC	CSVDRLAGGPVEQFF
.	TRBJ1-2	TRBV19	.	TGTGCCAGTAGTGTGGGGGGTCGTGGCTACACCTTC	CASSVGGRGYTF
.	TRBJ2-7	TRBV6-6	.	TGTGCCAGCAGCTACTTCGGGGATACGGCCTACGAGCAGTACTTC	CASSYFGDTAYEQYF
.	TRBJ1-4	TRBV7-2	.	TGTGCCAGCAGCTTAAGCGGCGCAGGTGAAAAACTGTTTTTT	CASSLSGAGEKLFF
.	TRBJ2-7	TRBV5-6	.	TGTGCCAGCAGCTTGGGACAGGGAGGGCAGTACTTC	CASSLGQGGQYF
TRBD1	TRBJ1-2	TRBV15	.	TGTGCCACCAGCAGACCCAGGGGGGCCGACTATGGCTACACCTTC	CATSRPRGADYGYTF
TRBD1	TRBJ2-3	TRBV5-1	few	TGCGCCAGCAGCACCCCGGACAGGGGCACAGATACGCAGTATTTT	CASSTPDRGTDTQYF
TRBD2	TRBJ2-3	TRBV5-8	.	TGTGCCAGCAGCTCACTGGGGGGGACTAGCACAGATACGCAGTATTTT	CASSSLGGTSTDTQYF
.	TRBJ2-7	TRBV5-8	few	TGTGCCAGCAGCTATGGACAATCCACCTACGAGCAGTACTTC	CASSYGQSTYEQYF
TRBD1	TRBJ2-7	TRBV28	.	TGTGCCAGCAGTTTTATGGGACAGGGGTTGTACGAGCAGTACTTC	CASSFMGQGLYEQYF
.	TRBJ2-7	TRBV7-9	.	TGTTCCAGCAGCCTTGACTACTACGAGCAGTACTTC	CSSSLDYYEQYF
.	TRBJ2-5	TRBV4-1	.	TGCGCCAGCAGCCAAGTGGAGGGGGAGACCCAGTACTTC	CASSQVEGETQYF
.	TRBJ2-2	TRBV28	.	TGTGCCAGCAGTTTGCCAGGGGTAAACACCGGGGAGCTGTTTTTT	CASSLPGVNTGELFF
.	TRBJ2-7	TRBV7-9	.	TGTGCCAGCAGCTTAGCGTTGGCAGACGAGCAGTACTTC	CASSLALADEQYF
TRBD1	TRBJ2-7	TRBV5-1	once	TGCGCCAGCAGCTGGGCCCCACAGGGGCCCTCCGAGCAGTACTTC	CASSWAPQGPSEQYF
TRBD1	TRBJ1-2	TRBV6-5	.	TGTGCCAGCAGTGCAGACCGGGACAGGGGGCGAGGCTACACCTTC	CASSADRDRGRGYTF
TRBD2	TRBJ2-2	TRBV4-1	.	TGCGCCAGCAGCCAGGGACTAGCGGGACGAAGAACCGGGGAGCTGTTTTTT	CASSQGLAGRRTGELFF
.	TRBJ2-3	TRBV6-5	.	TGTGCCAGCAGCCGGGGAGGCACAGATACGCAGTATTTT	CASSRGGTDTQYF
.	TRBJ2-1	TRBV5-1	medium-sized	TGCGCCAGCAGCTTGGATAGGGTAGGGGATGTGGGCCACAATGAGCAGTTCTTC	CASSLDRVGDVGHNEQFF
TRBD1	TRBJ2-7	TRBV7-9	once	TGTGCCAGCAGCCGATTGGGACAGGACTACGAGCAGTACTTC	CASSRLGQDYEQYF
TRBD2	TRBJ2-5	TRBV6-5	.	TGTGCCAGCGGGAGGGTTCAAGAGACCCAGTACTTC	CASGRVQETQYF
.	TRBJ1-6	TRBV4-3	.	TGCGCCAGCAGCCTGCAGGGGCAATATAATTCACCCCTCCACTTT	CASSLQGQYNSPLHF
.	TRBJ1-2	TRBV5-4	.	TGTGCCAGCAGCTTGAATATCGGGGGAACTGAGGGCTACACCTTC	CASSLNIGGTEGYTF
TRBD1	TRBJ2-3	TRBV19	.	TGTGCCAGTATCGACAGGGGGCGGTCAGATACGCAGTATTTT	CASIDRGRSDTQYF
.	TRBJ2-3	TRBV21-1	.	TGTGCCAGCAGCAAAACGTCCCAGGTCGACACAGATACGCAGTATTTT	CASSKTSQVDTDTQYF
.	TRBJ2-7	TRBV5-4	once	TGTGCCAGCAGCTTGGGGGGAGGCTCCTACGAGCAGTACTTC	CASSLGGGSYEQYF
.	TRBJ2-7	TRBV15	.	TGTGCCACCAGCAGAGAGCGCCAAGCGAACGAGCAGTACTTC	CATSRERQANEQYF
.	TRBJ2-7	TRBV10-3	.	TGTGCCACCAGTAGGGGGACCCAACTTTACGAGCAGTACTTC	CATSRGTQLYEQYF
.	TRBJ1-3	TRBV5-1	.	TGCGCCAGCAGCTTCGCGGCCCCTGGAAACACCATATATTTT	CASSFAAPGNTIYF
.	TRBJ2-3	TRBV4-1	.	TGCGCCAGCAGCCAAGAAGAACGGGATCGGGGAGATACGCAGTATTTT	CASSQEERDRGDTQYF
TRBD1	TRBJ1-5	TRBV7-2	once	TGTGCCAGCAGCAAATTTCATTGGGGGACAGGGGTTGGCAATCAGCCCCAGCATTTT	CASSKFHWGTGVGNQPQHF
TRBD1	TRBJ1-2	TRBV5-6	.	TGTGCCAGCAGCTCACTGGACAGGGATGGCTACACCTTC	CASSSLDRDGYTF
.	TRBJ2-7	TRBV21-1	.	TGTGCCAGCAGACCTATACAGAAGACCTACGAGCAGTACTTC	CASRPIQKTYEQYF
.	TRBJ1-2	TRBV18	.	TGTGCCAGCTCACCGGGCGCGGGATCTAACTATGGCTACACCTTC	CASSPGAGSNYGYTF
.	TRBJ1-2	TRBV5-1	.	TGCGCCAGCAGCCTCAGGGGATCCGACTATGGCTACACCTTC	CASSLRGSDYGYTF